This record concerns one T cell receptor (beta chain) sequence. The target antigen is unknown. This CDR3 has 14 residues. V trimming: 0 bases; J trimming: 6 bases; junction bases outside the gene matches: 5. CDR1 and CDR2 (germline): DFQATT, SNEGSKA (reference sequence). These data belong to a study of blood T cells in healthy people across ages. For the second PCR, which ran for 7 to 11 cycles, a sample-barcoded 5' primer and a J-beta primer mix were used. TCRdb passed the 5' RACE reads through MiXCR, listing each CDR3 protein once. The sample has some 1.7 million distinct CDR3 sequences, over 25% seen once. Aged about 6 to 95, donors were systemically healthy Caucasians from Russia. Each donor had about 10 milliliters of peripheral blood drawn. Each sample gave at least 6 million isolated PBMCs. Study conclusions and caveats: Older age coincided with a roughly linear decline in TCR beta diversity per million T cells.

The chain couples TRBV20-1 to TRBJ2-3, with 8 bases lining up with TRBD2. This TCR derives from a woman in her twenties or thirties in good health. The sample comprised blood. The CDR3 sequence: CSARDSGSGDTQYF. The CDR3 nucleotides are TGCAGTGCTAGAGACAGCGGGAGTGGCGATACGCAGTATTTT.